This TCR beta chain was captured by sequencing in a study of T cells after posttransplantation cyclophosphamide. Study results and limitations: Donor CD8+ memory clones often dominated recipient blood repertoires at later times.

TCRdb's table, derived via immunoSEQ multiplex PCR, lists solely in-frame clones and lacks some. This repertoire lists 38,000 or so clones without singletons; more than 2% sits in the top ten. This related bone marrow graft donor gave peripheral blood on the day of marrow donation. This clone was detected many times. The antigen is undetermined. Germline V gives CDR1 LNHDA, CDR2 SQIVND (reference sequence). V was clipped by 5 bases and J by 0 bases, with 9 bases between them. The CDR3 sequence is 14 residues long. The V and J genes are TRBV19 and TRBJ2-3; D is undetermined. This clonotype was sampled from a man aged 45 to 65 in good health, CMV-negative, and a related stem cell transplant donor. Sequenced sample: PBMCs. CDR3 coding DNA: TGTGCCAGTAGTCCGATGAGGAGCACAGATACGCAGTATTTT. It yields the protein CASSPMRSTDTQYF.